This record covers a single T cell receptor beta chain. Its antigen is unidentified. This sample was included in a study of T cell repertoires in cytomegalovirus infection. Study overall: Both CMV infection and a matching HLA type were indicated by public TCR beta signatures.

V lost 4 bases to trimming and J lost 8 bases, with 11 bases between them. Germline values: CDR1 MRHNA, CDR2 SNTAGT. The CDR3 is made up of 13 amino acids. TCRdb recomputed calls from the reads with MiXCR, one row per CDR3 protein. The sample lists 450,000 to 600,000 distinct CDR3 sequences; roughly a third were seen once. The sequenced sample was cultured PBMCs, obtained from culture after CMV antigen stimulation. This receptor was identified in a human donor in good health (CMV status not recorded). Some clones in this sample may be carry-over from other donors' samples. V is TRBV6-4 and J is TRBJ2-2; no clear D. CDR3 DNA sequence: TGTGCCAGCAGTGTGGATAGATTTGGGGAGCTGTTTTTT. Residues: CASSVDRFGELFF.